Listed below are T cell receptor beta chains from one sample, sequenced in a study of blood T cells in healthy people across ages. One entry per CDR3 protein, called by TCRdb with MiXCR from the 5' RACE reads. This table has 800,000 to 950,000 distinct CDR3 sequences, roughly 50% appearing once. Sequenced material: blood. These receptors came from a young man in good health. Both conserved end residues are trimmed from each CDR3. The order of the fields is clone size, J gene, V gene, CDR3 protein. The size entry is marked missing in some rows and otherwise reads once, few, many or a size class.

>few|TRBJ1-5|TRBV12-3/TRBV12-4
ASNTGQGFSQPQH
>NA|TRBJ1-2|TRBV27
ASSLSGTGNGYT
>NA|TRBJ2-1|TRBV30
AWTGGKYNEQF
>many|TRBJ2-1|TRBV7-2
ASSLLGGEQF
>few|TRBJ2-1|TRBV27
ASSLGLAPYNEQF
>NA|TRBJ2-1|TRBV7-2
ASSLTLAGANEQF
>few|TRBJ2-7|TRBV7-6
ASSPGGQGHEQY
>few|TRBJ2-1|TRBV29-1
SVDGRGRGSNEQF
>few|TRBJ2-3|TRBV12-3/TRBV12-4
ASSRVTGSTDTQY
>few|TRBJ2-3|TRBV4-1
ASSQDVAGRADTQY
>NA|TRBJ1-5|TRBV10-3
AISESEGGAGQPQH
>NA|TRBJ1-2|TRBV27
ASSFAPAGANGYT
>once|TRBJ2-5|TRBV7-2
ASSFSAGGETQY
>NA|TRBJ2-5|TRBV20-1
SAWTGTETQY
>many|TRBJ2-3|TRBV4-2
ASSQGVQGSDTQY
>NA|TRBJ2-3|TRBV7-2
ASSLLGILSTDTQY
>few|TRBJ2-5|TRBV5-1
ASSSMERTVQETQY
>NA|TRBJ2-1|TRBV7-9
ASSFSRGGVDEQF
>NA|TRBJ2-7|TRBV5-1
ASSLGGTAIFYEQY
>NA|TRBJ2-7|TRBV4-1
AGSQVGMTPDSYEQY